Shown below are 6 T cell receptor beta chains from a single sample sequenced in a study of blood T cell repertoires in COVID-19. Measured with immunoSEQ multiplex PCR; TCRdb has only the in-frame clones, and not every one. The table shows about 200,000 clones, with about 88% occurring only once. The sample consisted of peripheral blood. The receptor source for this set is a man aged 18 to 30 with active or convalescent COVID-19.

The chain uses TRBV19 and TRBJ1-6; 7 nucleotides agree with TRBD1. This CDR3 comprises 15 residues. CDR1 and CDR2 (germline): LNHDA, SQIVND (reference sequence). V was pared by 5 bases and J by 9 bases, with 10 bases of the junction left unmatched. The CDR3 here is CASSRDRAQGSPLHF. DNA for the CDR3: TGTGCCAGTAGTCGAGACAGGGCGCAAGGTTCACCCCTCCACTTT. Together with reference TRBV19 and TRBJ1-6, the CDR3 gives the full variable domain: DGGITQSPKYLFRKEGQNVTLSCEQNLNHDAMYWYRQDPGQGLRLIYYSQIVNDFQKGDIAEGYSVSREKKESFPLTVTSAQKNPTAFYLCASSRDRAQGSPLHFGNGTRLTVT.

The rearrangement uses TRBV5-5 and TRBJ2-7, with 9 bases fitting TRBD2. Germline V lookup: CDR1 SGHKS, CDR2 YYEKEE (reference sequence). The CDR3 has 18 amino acids. The V segment lost 4 bases and the J segment 2 bases; nucleotides outside the gene matches: 16. CDR3 sequence reads: CASSPPGLASGSPYEQYF. CDR3 DNA: TGTGCCAGCAGCCCGCCGGGACTAGCATCTGGTTCCCCCTACGAGCAGTACTTC.

The gene calls are TRBV4-1 and TRBJ1-6; 7 bases fit TRBD1. CDR3 length equals 15 residues. Looked up from germline, CDR1 is MGHRA and CDR2 is YSYEKL. With V trimmed by 0 bases and J by 9 bases, 5 bases remained unmatched. The CDR3, as DNA: TGCGCCAGCAGCCAAGATCGACAGGGTGGTTCACCCCTCCACTTT. Residues: CASSQDRQGGSPLHF.

The rearrangement joins TRBV9 to TRBJ2-2; 9 bases align to TRBD2. The CDR3 is 17 residues long. Germline assignment: CDR1 SGDLS and CDR2 YYNGEE. Unmatched junction bases numbered 7, after V lost 0 bases and J lost 4 bases. CDR3 sequence (DNA): TGTGCCAGCAGCGTAGCTAGCGGGACAATGGGCACCGGGGAGCTGTTTTTT. Translated: CASSVASGTMGTGELFF.

The rearrangement joins TRBV12-3 or TRBV12-4 to TRBJ2-7, with 8 nucleotides matching TRBD1. This CDR3 is built from 13 residues. J gave up 3 bases and V 7 bases, and 5 bases lay outside the gene matches. CDR3 sequence: CASTEGQGYEQYF. CDR3 nucleotide sequence: TGTGCCAGCACCGAAGGACAGGGCTACGAGCAGTACTTC.

Here the CDR3 DNA reads TGCGCCAGCAGCCAACGACAGCTCAATCAGCCCCAGCATTTT. Amino acid sequence: CASSQRQLNQPQHF. The chain joins TRBV4-1 to TRBJ1-5; tentative D call: TRBD1 (5 bases). V was cut by 2 bases and J by 3 bases, with 8 bases left in between. Germline CDR1 MGHRA, CDR2 YSYEKL. The CDR3 totals 14 residues.